This TCR beta chain was identified in a study of T cell repertoires in ileal Crohn's disease (dated by TCRdb to between 2017 and 2020). Background on the whole study: Median disease duration was approximately 8 years, and 35% to 40% of patients were identified as active smokers at the time of surgery. All patients had surgery for a complication: stricturing disease in around 60% and penetrating disease in roughly 40%. Postoperative therapy was given to about half of the patients, with thiopurines administered to roughly twelve patients and anti-TNF agents administered to 18 patients. The M0 samples consisted of biopsies taken from the inflamed part of the ileum within the surgical resection specimen. About 500 nanograms of biopsy DNA per sample were submitted for commercial TCRB immunosequencing. TCR repertoire analysis was done in fewer than 65 Crohn's disease patients from a prospective multicentre cohort. The study was conducted in parallel with a multicentre cohort that was designed to identify predictors of early endoscopic recurrence following ileocolonic resection. Endoscopic postoperative recurrence was defined as a Rutgeerts score above i0. The study sequenced 171 mucosal samples from some 62 patients, taken at several locations on the surgical specimen and at postoperative endoscopy. The study at large found these results: Compared with CD4 T cells, sorted CD8 T cells contained more high-frequency clones, which suggests that the mucosal expansions were mostly CD8. Higher high-frequency clone percentages at surgery were associated with endoscopic recurrence; all patients with clonality above 26.8% (18/57) had recurrence. A significantly higher proportion of clonal expansions was observed in active smokers at surgery than in non-smokers (about 25% vs 20%, p=0.02). Only a subgroup of patients, of unstated size, had their mucosal CD4 and CD8 T cells sorted and sequenced.

On this clone: Which antigen it targets is not known. Nothing much larger sits one base from this clone, and base qualities are not available.

Libraries were built with the immunoSEQ multiplex PCR assay. CDR3 regions were amplified from genomic DNA by Adaptive Biotechnology using a two-step, amplification bias-controlled multiplex PCR. The first PCR used primers for every V and J gene segment; the second PCR added barcodes and Illumina adapters. An Illumina instrument was used to sequence the CDR3 libraries. In the paper's pipeline: The analysis drew on both the pipelines supplied by the vendor and custom analysis of the raw data in R/Bioconductor running R version 3.3.0. Clonality, ranging from 0 to 1, was calculated as the inverse of the normalised Shannon entropy of all productive clones. The repertoire share taken up by the top 100 clones defined high-frequency clones, and only clones that passed a 95% confidence test were kept. The Simpson index measured repertoire diversity, and the Morisita-Horn index measured overlap between samples. This is the immuneACCESS table as TCRdb keeps it, with only in-frame sequences that have V and J called. A part of the clones is gone; compared with another copy, unresolved V genes explain less than half, and the rest is unexplained. Clonal size and the V and J genes are those of that table, whereas D and trimming came from the DNA. Here the sample has about 18,000 clones; 76% occur a single time. The ten largest make up around 4% of the sample.

The CDR3 sequence holds 11 residues, the cysteine and phenylalanine included. Only the CDR3 DNA stays, 33 bases, in frame from base 1. Trimming at the junction amounts to 2 bases on V and 5 bases on J, and the germline ends lie 4 bases apart. CDR1 and CDR2, looked up from the germline V gene (reference sequence), are SEHNR and FQNEAQ. The sample's time point label, in plain terms: inflamed ileum from the surgical specimen. Adults with ileal or ileocolonic Crohn's disease for whom ileocolonic resection was indicated were considered eligible. Whole ileal mucosal biopsies were stored frozen at -80°C before DNA extraction. Genomic DNA was extracted from frozen whole biopsies using a TRizol-based method and was quantified with a NanoDrop 2000 spectrophotometer.

The receptor was derived from an adult with Crohn's disease. The sequenced sample was ileal tissue. Recombination joined TRBV7-9 with TRBJ2-7; there is no confident call for the D gene. Here the CDR3 is given as CASSLSHEQYF. The DNA is TGTGCCAGCAGCTTATCACACGAGCAGTACTTC. The CDR3 plus the reference TRBV7-9 and TRBJ2-7 genes for the other parts give the full variable domain: DTGVSQNPRHKITKRGQNVTFRCDPISEHNRLYWYRQTLGQGPEFLTYFQNEAQLEKSRLLSDRFSAERPKGSFSTLEIQRTEQGDSAMYLCASSLSHEQYFGPGTRLTVT.